The sequence of this T cell receptor (beta chain) was determined in a study of T cell responses to AZD1222 COVID-19 vaccine (dated by TCRdb to the early 2020s). Some background on the complete study: Because spike-specific TCR depth and breadth did not differ between the two schedules, AZD1222 recipients who got a second dose at roughly 4 weeks were pooled with those who got a second dose at roughly 12 weeks. TCR sequencing covered fewer than 250 trial participants: 207 given two doses of AZD1222 and approximately 26 given two doses of MenACWY control vaccine. Trial participants were enrolled by age into 18-55, 56-69 and 70-plus year subgroups, with approximately 150, 28 and 58 TCR-sequenced participants respectively.

The CDR3 regions of human TCRbeta chains were subjected to immunosequencing. In the source study's methods: Repertoire TCRs were checked for matches against a reference library of SARS-CoV-2-specific TCRs that had been generated using the MIRA antigen-specificity platform. Breadth meant the fraction of unique TCRs that were SARS-CoV-2-associated, whereas depth meant the fraction of total T cells that were SARS-CoV-2-associated. Using the MIRA data, each spike-specific TCR was mapped to the spike region that the TCR reacts to and placed in a CD4 or CD8 class. Log10-transformed breadth and depth values were compared by one-way ANOVA with Sidak's multiple comparisons tests. Sourced from immuneACCESS, this table was stored by TCRdb with only in-frame sequences that have V and J called. A share of the clones is absent; for the studies checked, an unresolved V gene accounts for under half, and the remainder has no known explanation. Clone size and the V and J calls come from that table; the DNA yielded D and trimming. The sample table lists 150,000 or so clones, around 94% of them with a count of one. The ten top clones hold approximately 0.64% of the sample.

The investigation overall reported the following: Vaccine-associated CD4 TCRs spanned the whole spike protein, with dominant responses in regions 160-218 and 743-854. Participants were mostly white British, with more females than males. The authors suggested clonal diversity may have been underestimated. In the small 56-69-year group, the increase in depth fell short of significance, most likely because of low power. Nearly half of unique spike-specific TCRs reportedly recognized epitopes outside regions mutated in the B.1.351 and B.1.1.7 variants. After two AZD1222 doses, spike-specific TCR breadth and depth were significantly higher than at day 0 and than in MenACWY recipients. Only a handful of AZD1222 recipients were SARS-CoV-2 seropositive at baseline, limiting conclusions about previously exposed vaccinees. No day 14 peak-response samples were available, so repertoires were characterized only after the peak T cell response.

Of note for this clone: Its target antigen remains unknown. No much larger clonotype is one base removed from it; base qualities were not supplied.

Germline trimming: 6 bases from V, 13 bases from J; junction bases outside gene matches: 8. Reading the germline V gene (reference sequence) gives CDR1 MNHEY and CDR2 SMNVEV. From cysteine to phenylalanine, the CDR3 is 13 amino acids long. The sequence is cut down to CDR3 DNA, 39 bases in frame from base 1. Interpreted using the paper, the time point label stands for: baseline before first vaccination. Vaccinee samples came from UK trials COV001 and COV002, including a single-blind randomized controlled phase 2/3 trial of AZD1222 (ChAdOx1 nCoV-19) in healthy adults. For TCRbeta chain sequencing, PBMC samples were collected from trial participants at day 0 and at day 28 after the second dose.

This TCR came from an adult in good health. Sequences were derived from peripheral blood, sampled on day 0 of AZD1222 vaccination. The V gene is TRBV27 and the J gene is TRBJ1-6; the junction holds 8 bases that match TRBD1. The CDR3 here reads CASRLDRATPLHF. The nucleotides read TGTGCCAGCAGATTGGACAGGGCAACTCCCCTCCACTTT.